The rows below give T cell receptor beta chains drawn from one sample of a study of identical twins. Via MiXCR, TCRdb re-called the 5' RACE reads, giving one row per CDR3 protein. Among 690,000 or so distinct CDR3 sequences listed, over 8.5% were seen once. These same records also appear under a second study, on yellow fever vaccine responses in identical twins.

The specimen sequenced was PBMCs. These receptors were taken from a woman under 30 in good health. Each CDR3 is given with its conserved first and last residue. A D gene is named only where the DNA matches it firmly. Rows give clone size only sometimes, using once, few, many, or a class for an expanded clone.

j_gene: TRBJ2-6; v_gene: TRBV11-2; d_gene: TRBD2; abundance: few; CDR3aa: CASSLIGRASGANVLTF; CDR3nt: TGTGCCAGCAGCTTAATTGGGAGGGCCTCTGGGGCCAACGTCCTGACTTTC
j_gene: TRBJ2-5; v_gene: TRBV20-1; d_gene: .; abundance: many; CDR3aa: CSARGAERETQYF; CDR3nt: TGCAGTGCTAGAGGAGCGGAGAGAGAGACCCAGTACTTC
j_gene: TRBJ1-1; v_gene: TRBV5-6; d_gene: .; abundance: few; CDR3aa: CASSLLRTYDNTEAFF; CDR3nt: TGTGCCAGCAGCTTGTTAAGGACATATGACAACACTGAAGCTTTCTTT
j_gene: TRBJ2-3; v_gene: TRBV3-1; d_gene: .; abundance: .; CDR3aa: CASSHRAAPDTQYF; CDR3nt: TGTGCCAGCAGCCACAGGGCCGCTCCAGATACGCAGTATTTT
j_gene: TRBJ1-6; v_gene: TRBV20-1; d_gene: TRBD1; abundance: few; CDR3aa: CSASGQGGSPLHF; CDR3nt: TGCAGTGCTTCGGGACAGGGAGGTTCACCCCTCCACTTT
j_gene: TRBJ2-7; v_gene: TRBV20-1; d_gene: TRBD1; abundance: few; CDR3aa: CSAPFGDSASYEQYF; CDR3nt: TGCAGTGCCCCATTCGGGGACAGTGCCTCCTACGAGCAGTACTTC
j_gene: TRBJ2-3; v_gene: TRBV20-1; d_gene: .; abundance: many; CDR3aa: CSAIPRGKEGTDTQYF; CDR3nt: TGCAGTGCTATACCAAGGGGGAAGGAAGGCACAGATACGCAGTATTTT
j_gene: TRBJ2-1; v_gene: TRBV6-2/TRBV6-3; d_gene: .; abundance: many; CDR3aa: CASSTRPNEQFF; CDR3nt: TGTGCCAGCAGCACTAGACCCAATGAGCAGTTCTTC
j_gene: TRBJ2-5; v_gene: TRBV7-2; d_gene: .; abundance: few; CDR3aa: CASSLVVAVQETQYF; CDR3nt: TGTGCCAGCAGCTTAGTCGTAGCGGTCCAAGAGACCCAGTACTTC
j_gene: TRBJ2-7; v_gene: TRBV20-1; d_gene: .; abundance: few; CDR3aa: CSARDEIQSYEQYF; CDR3nt: TGCAGTGCTAGAGATGAGATTCAAAGCTACGAGCAGTACTTC
j_gene: TRBJ2-7; v_gene: TRBV29-1; d_gene: .; abundance: .; CDR3aa: CSAVGTTYEQYF; CDR3nt: TGCAGCGCGGTGGGGACCACCTACGAGCAGTACTTC
j_gene: TRBJ2-7; v_gene: TRBV20-1; d_gene: TRBD2; abundance: .; CDR3aa: CSAQGLAGGLSYEQYF; CDR3nt: TGCAGTGCTCAGGGACTAGCGGGGGGCCTCTCCTACGAGCAGTACTTC
j_gene: TRBJ1-2; v_gene: TRBV27; d_gene: .; abundance: many; CDR3aa: CASSLYGGQKTHGYTF; CDR3nt: TGTGCCAGCAGTTTATACGGGGGGCAGAAAACCCATGGCTACACCTTC
j_gene: TRBJ2-6; v_gene: TRBV12-3/TRBV12-4; d_gene: TRBD1; abundance: .; CDR3aa: CASRSNPGTAGANVLTF; CDR3nt: TGTGCCAGCAGATCAAACCCGGGGACAGCTGGGGCCAACGTCCTGACTTTC
j_gene: TRBJ2-7; v_gene: TRBV6-5; d_gene: .; abundance: many; CDR3aa: CASSYGLGRSSYEQYF; CDR3nt: TGTGCCAGCAGTTACGGGTTGGGAAGGTCCTCCTACGAGCAGTACTTC
j_gene: TRBJ2-7; v_gene: TRBV6-2/TRBV6-3; d_gene: TRBD1; abundance: .; CDR3aa: CASLRRDRGFEQYF; CDR3nt: TGTGCCAGCCTACGGAGGGACAGGGGGTTCGAGCAGTACTTC
j_gene: TRBJ2-7; v_gene: TRBV25-1; d_gene: TRBD1; abundance: few; CDR3aa: CASSDLRGQTYEQYF; CDR3nt: TGTGCCAGCAGTGATCTCAGGGGGCAGACCTACGAGCAGTACTTC
j_gene: TRBJ2-2; v_gene: TRBV10-3; d_gene: TRBD2; abundance: .; CDR3aa: CAILGLAGEAGELFF; CDR3nt: TGTGCCATCCTGGGACTAGCGGGAGAAGCCGGGGAGCTGTTTTTT
j_gene: TRBJ2-2; v_gene: TRBV3-1; d_gene: .; abundance: few; CDR3aa: CASSQDSSSGELFF; CDR3nt: TGTGCCAGCAGCCAAGATTCGAGTTCCGGGGAGCTGTTTTTT
j_gene: TRBJ2-7; v_gene: TRBV30; d_gene: TRBD2; abundance: .; CDR3aa: CAWSLSGGADEQYF; CDR3nt: TGTGCCTGGAGTCTTAGCGGGGGGGCCGACGAGCAGTACTTC
j_gene: TRBJ2-7; v_gene: TRBV28; d_gene: .; abundance: few; CDR3aa: CASLANTGEQYF; CDR3nt: TGTGCCAGCCTAGCCAACACAGGGGAGCAGTACTTC
j_gene: TRBJ2-3; v_gene: TRBV6-2/TRBV6-3; d_gene: .; abundance: few; CDR3aa: CASSYEGDPDTQYF; CDR3nt: TGTGCCAGCAGTTACGAAGGGGACCCAGATACGCAGTATTTT
j_gene: TRBJ2-7; v_gene: TRBV15; d_gene: .; abundance: .; CDR3aa: CATSRDGGRVSEQYF; CDR3nt: TGTGCCACCAGCAGAGATGGTGGCAGGGTGAGCGAGCAGTACTTC
j_gene: TRBJ2-7; v_gene: TRBV7-2; d_gene: .; abundance: few; CDR3aa: CATLYEQYF; CDR3nt: TGTGCCACCCTCTACGAGCAGTACTTC
j_gene: TRBJ2-3; v_gene: TRBV18; d_gene: .; abundance: few; CDR3aa: CASSSTGSPDTQYF; CDR3nt: TGTGCCAGCTCATCCACCGGCAGTCCAGATACGCAGTATTTT
j_gene: TRBJ2-7; v_gene: TRBV6-1; d_gene: TRBD1; abundance: many; CDR3aa: CASSPRDRGSYEQYF; CDR3nt: TGTGCCAGCAGTCCCCGGGACAGGGGTTCCTACGAGCAGTACTTC
j_gene: TRBJ1-1; v_gene: TRBV10-3; d_gene: .; abundance: few; CDR3aa: CAIRTKTGPKAFF; CDR3nt: TGTGCCATCAGGACCAAAACAGGGCCGAAAGCTTTCTTT
j_gene: TRBJ2-7; v_gene: TRBV20-1; d_gene: TRBD2; abundance: .; CDR3aa: CSARGLVVYEQYF; CDR3nt: TGCAGTGCTAGGGGACTAGTAGTCTACGAGCAGTACTTC
j_gene: TRBJ2-5; v_gene: TRBV5-1; d_gene: TRBD2; abundance: few; CDR3aa: CASRLPGTSAATQYF; CDR3nt: TGCGCCAGCAGACTCCCCGGGACTAGCGCGGCGACCCAGTACTTC
j_gene: TRBJ2-1; v_gene: TRBV14; d_gene: .; abundance: few; CDR3aa: CASSFVGFDEQFF; CDR3nt: TGTGCCAGCAGCTTCGTGGGATTTGATGAGCAGTTCTTC
j_gene: TRBJ2-7; v_gene: TRBV7-6; d_gene: .; abundance: few; CDR3aa: CASSLSTFREQYF; CDR3nt: TGTGCCAGCAGCTTATCGACTTTTCGAGAGCAGTACTTC
j_gene: TRBJ2-4; v_gene: TRBV7-9; d_gene: TRBD2; abundance: few; CDR3aa: CASSLERLAGVNIQYF; CDR3nt: TGTGCCAGCAGCTTAGAAAGACTAGCGGGAGTTAACATTCAGTACTTC
j_gene: TRBJ2-3; v_gene: TRBV7-7; d_gene: .; abundance: .; CDR3aa: CASSLGGGGSADTQYF; CDR3nt: TGTGCTAGCAGCTTAGGAGGGGGCGGGAGTGCAGATACGCAGTATTTT
j_gene: TRBJ1-5; v_gene: TRBV27; d_gene: .; abundance: .; CDR3aa: CASRPQGGGQHF; CDR3nt: TGTGCCAGCAGACCCCAGGGCGGGGGGCAGCATTTT
j_gene: TRBJ2-3; v_gene: TRBV3-1; d_gene: .; abundance: few; CDR3aa: CASSQLEVSTDTQYF; CDR3nt: TGTGCCAGCAGCCAATTGGAGGTTAGCACAGATACGCAGTATTTT
j_gene: TRBJ1-2; v_gene: TRBV15; d_gene: .; abundance: many; CDR3aa: CATSRTRETNYGYTF; CDR3nt: TGTGCCACCAGCAGAACCAGGGAGACTAACTATGGCTACACCTTC
j_gene: TRBJ2-5; v_gene: TRBV7-2; d_gene: .; abundance: many; CDR3aa: CASSLARAETQYF; CDR3nt: TGTGCCAGCAGCTTAGCCAGGGCAGAGACCCAGTACTTC
j_gene: TRBJ1-4; v_gene: TRBV7-6; d_gene: .; abundance: .; CDR3aa: CASSQDRNEKLFF; CDR3nt: TGTGCCAGCAGCCAGGACAGAAACGAAAAACTGTTTTTT
j_gene: TRBJ2-2; v_gene: TRBV4-2; d_gene: .; abundance: many; CDR3aa: CASSQEVAALGELFF; CDR3nt: TGTGCCAGCAGCCAAGAAGTTGCTGCCTTGGGGGAGCTGTTTTTT
j_gene: TRBJ2-1; v_gene: TRBV7-2; d_gene: TRBD2; abundance: .; CDR3aa: CASSLRTSGVMNEQFF; CDR3nt: TGTGCCAGCAGCCTCCGGACTAGCGGGGTAATGAATGAGCAGTTCTTC
j_gene: TRBJ2-7; v_gene: TRBV4-3; d_gene: .; abundance: few; CDR3aa: CASSQVVGNRDPYEQYF; CDR3nt: TGCGCCAGCAGCCAAGTCGTAGGTAACAGGGACCCCTACGAGCAGTACTTC
j_gene: TRBJ1-5; v_gene: TRBV6-2/TRBV6-3; d_gene: .; abundance: few; CDR3aa: CASSYAGLSNQPQHF; CDR3nt: TGTGCCAGCAGTTACGCAGGGTTGAGCAATCAGCCCCAGCATTTT
j_gene: TRBJ1-1; v_gene: TRBV12-3/TRBV12-4; d_gene: .; abundance: many; CDR3aa: CASTLGGTEAFF; CDR3nt: TGTGCCAGCACTCTCGGGGGAACTGAAGCTTTCTTT
j_gene: TRBJ2-1; v_gene: TRBV29-1; d_gene: TRBD1; abundance: many; CDR3aa: CSVEVPGQGKLNEQFF; CDR3nt: TGCAGCGTTGAAGTCCCGGGACAGGGAAAACTTAATGAGCAGTTCTTC
j_gene: TRBJ2-2; v_gene: TRBV18; d_gene: .; abundance: once; CDR3aa: CASSPRLDTGELFF; CDR3nt: TGTGCCAGCTCACCGAGACTAGACACCGGGGAGCTGTTTTTT